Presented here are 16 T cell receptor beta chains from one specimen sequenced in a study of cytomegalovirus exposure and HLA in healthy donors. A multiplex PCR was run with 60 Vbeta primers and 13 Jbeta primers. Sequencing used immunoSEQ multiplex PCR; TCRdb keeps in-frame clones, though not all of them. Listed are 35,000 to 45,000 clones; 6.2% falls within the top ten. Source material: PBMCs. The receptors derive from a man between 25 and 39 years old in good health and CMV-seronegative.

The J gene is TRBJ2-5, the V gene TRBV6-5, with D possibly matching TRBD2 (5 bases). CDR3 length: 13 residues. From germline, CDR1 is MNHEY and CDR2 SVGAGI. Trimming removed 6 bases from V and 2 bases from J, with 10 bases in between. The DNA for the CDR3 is TGTGCCAGCAGCCCCGGGGTTCAAGAGACCCAGTACTTC. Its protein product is CASSPGVQETQYF.

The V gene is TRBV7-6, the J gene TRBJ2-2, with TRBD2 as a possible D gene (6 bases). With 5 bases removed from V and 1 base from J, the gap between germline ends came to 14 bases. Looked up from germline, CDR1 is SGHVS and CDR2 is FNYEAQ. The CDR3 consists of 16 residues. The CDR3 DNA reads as TGTGCCAGCAGCCCGGGAGACCCCAAGAACACCGGGGAGCTGTTTTTT. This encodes CASSPGDPKNTGELFF. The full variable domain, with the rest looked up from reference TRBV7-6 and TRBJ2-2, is GAGVSQSPRYKVTKRGQDVALRCDPISGHVSLYWYRQALGQGPEFLTYFNYEAQQDKSGLPNDRFSAERPEGSISTLTIQRTEQRDSAMYRCASSPGDPKNTGELFFGEGSRLTVL.

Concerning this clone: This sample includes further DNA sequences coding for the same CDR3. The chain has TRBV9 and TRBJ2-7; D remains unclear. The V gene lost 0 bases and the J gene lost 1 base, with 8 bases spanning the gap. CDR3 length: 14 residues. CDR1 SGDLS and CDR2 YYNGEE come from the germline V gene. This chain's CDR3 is CASSVGGSSYEQYF. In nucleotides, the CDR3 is TGTGCCAGCAGCGTAGGTGGCTCTTCCTACGAGCAGTACTTC.

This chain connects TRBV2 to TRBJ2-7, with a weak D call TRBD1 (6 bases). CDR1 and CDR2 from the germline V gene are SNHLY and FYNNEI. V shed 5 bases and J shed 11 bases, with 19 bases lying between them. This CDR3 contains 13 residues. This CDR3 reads CASSQGTFGEKYF. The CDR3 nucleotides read TGTGCCAGCAGTCAAGGGACATTCGGAGAAAAGTACTTC.

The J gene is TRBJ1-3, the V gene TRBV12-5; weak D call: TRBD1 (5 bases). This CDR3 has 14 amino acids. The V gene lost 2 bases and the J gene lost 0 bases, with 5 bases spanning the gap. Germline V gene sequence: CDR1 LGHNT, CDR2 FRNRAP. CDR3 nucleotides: TGTGCTAGTGGTTTGCAGGGCTCTGGAAACACCATATATTTT. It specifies CASGLQGSGNTIYF.

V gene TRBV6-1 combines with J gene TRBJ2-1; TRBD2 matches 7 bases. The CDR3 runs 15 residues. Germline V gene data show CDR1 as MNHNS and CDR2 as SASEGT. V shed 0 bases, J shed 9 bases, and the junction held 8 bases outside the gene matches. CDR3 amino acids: CASSEAGGGPAEQFF. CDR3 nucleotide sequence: TGTGCCAGCAGTGAAGCTGGGGGAGGGCCTGCTGAGCAGTTCTTC.

This CDR3 is CASSHGQGTSYEQYF. The CDR3, as DNA: TGTGCCAGCAGCCATGGACAGGGGACCTCCTACGAGCAGTACTTC. This sequence joins TRBV7-2 and TRBJ2-7; TRBD1 matches at 9 bases. Germline V gene sequence: CDR1 SGHTA, CDR2 FQGNSA. J was trimmed by 0 bases and V by 5 bases; bases with no gene match: 5. The CDR3 is 15 residues long.

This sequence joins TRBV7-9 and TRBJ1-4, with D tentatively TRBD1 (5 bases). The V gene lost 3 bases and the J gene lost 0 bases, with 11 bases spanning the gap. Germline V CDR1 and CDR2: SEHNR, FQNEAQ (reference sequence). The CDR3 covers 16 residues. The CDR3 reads CASSFFGGPTNEKLFF. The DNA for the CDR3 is TGTGCCAGCAGCTTTTTCGGGGGTCCAACTAATGAAAAACTGTTTTTT.

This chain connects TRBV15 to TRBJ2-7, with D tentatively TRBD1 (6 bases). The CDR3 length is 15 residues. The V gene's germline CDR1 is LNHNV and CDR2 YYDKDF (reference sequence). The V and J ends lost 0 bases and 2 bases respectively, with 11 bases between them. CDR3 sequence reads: CATSRDQRTAYEQYF. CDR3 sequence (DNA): TGTGCCACCAGCAGAGATCAGCGGACAGCCTACGAGCAGTACTTC.

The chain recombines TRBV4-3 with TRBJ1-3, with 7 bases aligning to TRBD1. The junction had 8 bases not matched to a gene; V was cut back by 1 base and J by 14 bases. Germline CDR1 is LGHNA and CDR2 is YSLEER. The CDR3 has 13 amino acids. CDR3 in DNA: TGCGCCAGCAGCCAAGGAGGGGGCGATGCGGTATATTTT. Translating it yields CASSQGGGDAVYF.

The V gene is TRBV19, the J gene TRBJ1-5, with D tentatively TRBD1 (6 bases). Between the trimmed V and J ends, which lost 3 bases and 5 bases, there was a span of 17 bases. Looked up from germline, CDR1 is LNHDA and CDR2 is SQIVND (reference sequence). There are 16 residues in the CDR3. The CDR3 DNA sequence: TGTGCCAGTAGTATTATGGGGGGGGGCAGGGATCAGCCCCAGCATTTT. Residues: CASSIMGGGRDQPQHF.

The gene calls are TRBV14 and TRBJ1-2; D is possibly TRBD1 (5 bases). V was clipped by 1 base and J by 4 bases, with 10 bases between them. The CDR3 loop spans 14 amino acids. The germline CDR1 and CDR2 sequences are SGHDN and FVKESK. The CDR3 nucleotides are TGTGCCAGCAGCCAAGTGCGACAGAGCTATGGCTACACCTTC. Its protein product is CASSQVRQSYGYTF.

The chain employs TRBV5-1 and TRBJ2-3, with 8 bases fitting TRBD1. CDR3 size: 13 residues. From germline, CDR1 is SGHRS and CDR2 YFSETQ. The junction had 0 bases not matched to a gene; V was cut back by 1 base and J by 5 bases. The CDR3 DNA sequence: TGCGCCAGCAGCTTGACAGGGGGAGATACGCAGTATTTT. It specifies CASSLTGGDTQYF.

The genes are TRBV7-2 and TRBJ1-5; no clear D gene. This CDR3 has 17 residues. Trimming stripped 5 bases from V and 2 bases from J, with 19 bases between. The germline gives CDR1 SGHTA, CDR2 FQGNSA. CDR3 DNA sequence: TGTGCCAGCAGCCGTCCGACCGGGGTATTTGGCAATCAGCCCCAGCATTTT. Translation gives CASSRPTGVFGNQPQHF.

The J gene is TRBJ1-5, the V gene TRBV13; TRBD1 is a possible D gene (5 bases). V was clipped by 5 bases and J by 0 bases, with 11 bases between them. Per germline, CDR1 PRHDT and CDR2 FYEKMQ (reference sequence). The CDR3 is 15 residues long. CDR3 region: CASSQYRNSNQPQHF. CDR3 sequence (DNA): TGTGCCAGCAGCCAATACAGGAATAGCAATCAGCCCCAGCATTTT.

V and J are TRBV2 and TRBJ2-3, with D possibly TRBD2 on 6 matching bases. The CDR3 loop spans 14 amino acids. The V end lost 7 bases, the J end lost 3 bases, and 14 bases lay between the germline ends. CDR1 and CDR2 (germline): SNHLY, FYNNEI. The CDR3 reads CASKNLAATDTQYF. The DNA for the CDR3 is TGTGCCAGCAAAAATTTAGCGGCAACAGATACGCAGTATTTT. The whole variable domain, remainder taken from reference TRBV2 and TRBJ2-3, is EPEVTQTPSHQVTQMGQEVILRCVPISNHLYFYWYRQILGQKVEFLVSFYNNEISEKSEIFDDQFSVERPDGSNFTLKIRSTKLEDSAMYFCASKNLAATDTQYFGPGTRLTVL.